The clone carrying this T cell receptor (beta chain) was seen ten or more times. The antigen remains unidentified. Germline lookup yields CDR1 MNHNY and CDR2 SVGAGI (reference sequence). The CDR3 is made up of 19 amino acids. Trimming took 2 bases from V and 5 from J; bases not matched to a gene: 17. Per-sample PBMC isolation yielded at least 6.5 million cells. The data are from a study of blood T cells in healthy people across ages. Across the whole study: About one barcoded beta molecule per two T cells came from capture by template switching.

Findings and caveats of the study: Older individuals had lower TCR beta diversity per million T cells (the decline was roughly linear).

With a J-beta primer mix and a sample-barcoded 5' primer, a second PCR ran 7 to 11 cycles. Every single cDNA molecule received a tag from a template-switch adaptor with 12 random nucleotides. Each CDR3 protein gets one entry after TCRdb re-called the 5' RACE reads with MiXCR. The sample has approximately 810,000 distinct CDR3 sequences, about 28% seen once; the top ten hold 15% to 20%. The chain is built from TRBV6-6 and TRBJ2-5; 10 bases line up with TRBD2. The specimen sequenced was blood. This receptor was obtained from a woman over 75 in good health. The CDR3 DNA sequence: TGTGCCAGCAGTTACCGATACTCGGGGAGCGGGGGGGCGCAGGAGACCCAGTACTTC. Amino acid sequence: CASSYRYSGSGGAQETQYF.